This T cell receptor (beta chain) was sequenced during a study of cytomegalovirus exposure and HLA in healthy donors. The study, taken as a whole, reports: Clonal expansion, a later analysis showed, was greater in HLA-associated TCR beta chains than in equally common others. Among CMV-associated TCR beta chains, most appeared HLA-restricted in a later analysis. Earlier analysis looked at TCR beta V segments, and most were productive about 90% or about 30% of the time.

Comments on this clone: Its antigen is not known.

Researchers ran the PCR with 60 Vbeta and 13 Jbeta primers. Assay: immunoSEQ multiplex PCR; the TCRdb copy retains only in-frame clones and omits some. The sample has some 75,000 clones, and its top ten clones hold 6.5% to 9.5%. The V gene lost 1 base and the J gene lost 3 bases, with 9 bases spanning the gap. Germline CDR1 reads SGHTA; CDR2 reads FQGNSA. The CDR3 is 14 amino acids. J is TRBJ1-1 and V is TRBV7-2; D is uncertain. This TCR was recovered from a female donor in good health and CMV-seropositive. What was sequenced was PBMCs. CDR3 loop: CASSLGAWDTEAFF. DNA for the CDR3: TGTGCCAGCAGCTTAGGGGCATGGGACACTGAAGCTTTCTTT.